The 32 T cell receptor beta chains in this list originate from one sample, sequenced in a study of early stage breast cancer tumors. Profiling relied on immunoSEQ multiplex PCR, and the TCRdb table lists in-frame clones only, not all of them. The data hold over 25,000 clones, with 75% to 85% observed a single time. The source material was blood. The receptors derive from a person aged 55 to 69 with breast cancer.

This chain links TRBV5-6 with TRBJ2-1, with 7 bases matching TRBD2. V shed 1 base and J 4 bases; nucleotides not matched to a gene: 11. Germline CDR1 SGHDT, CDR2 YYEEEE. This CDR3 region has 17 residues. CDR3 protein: CASSLRFASGLYNEQFF. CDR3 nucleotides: TGTGCCAGCAGCTTGCGTTTCGCTAGCGGACTTTACAATGAGCAGTTCTTC.

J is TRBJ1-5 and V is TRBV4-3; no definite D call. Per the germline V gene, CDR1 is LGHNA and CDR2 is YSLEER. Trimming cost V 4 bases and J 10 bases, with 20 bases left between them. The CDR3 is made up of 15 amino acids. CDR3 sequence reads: CASSPRYQAPQPQHF. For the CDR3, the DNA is TGCGCCAGCAGCCCCAGATACCAGGCCCCTCAACCCCAGCATTTT.

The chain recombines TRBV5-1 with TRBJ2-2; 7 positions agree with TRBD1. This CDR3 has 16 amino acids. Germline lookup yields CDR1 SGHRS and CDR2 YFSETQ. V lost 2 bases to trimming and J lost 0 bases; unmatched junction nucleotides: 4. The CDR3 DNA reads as TGCGCCAGCAGCTTAGGGGGACAGTCGAACACCGGGGAGCTGTTTTTT. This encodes CASSLGGQSNTGELFF.

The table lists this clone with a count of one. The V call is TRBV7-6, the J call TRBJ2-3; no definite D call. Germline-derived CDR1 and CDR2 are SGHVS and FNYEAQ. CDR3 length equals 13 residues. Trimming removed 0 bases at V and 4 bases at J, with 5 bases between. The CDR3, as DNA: TGTGCCAGCAGCTTAGCCCGAGCAGATACGCAGTATTTT. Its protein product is CASSLARADTQYF.

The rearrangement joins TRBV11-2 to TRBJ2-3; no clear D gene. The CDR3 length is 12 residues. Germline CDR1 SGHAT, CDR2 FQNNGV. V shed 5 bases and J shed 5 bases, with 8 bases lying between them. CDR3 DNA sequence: TGTGCCAGCAGCCCCGTCAGAGATACGCAGTATTTT. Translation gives CASSPVRDTQYF. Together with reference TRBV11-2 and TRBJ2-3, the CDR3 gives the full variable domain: EAGVAQSPRYKIIEKRQSVAFWCNPISGHATLYWYQQILGQGPKLLIQFQNNGVVDDSQLPKDRFSAERLKGVDSTLKIQPAKLEDSAVYLCASSPVRDTQYFGPGTRLTVL.

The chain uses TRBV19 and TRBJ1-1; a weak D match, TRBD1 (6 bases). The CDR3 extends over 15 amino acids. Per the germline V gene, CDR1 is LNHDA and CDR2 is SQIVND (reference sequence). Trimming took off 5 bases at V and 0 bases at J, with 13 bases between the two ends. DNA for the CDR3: TGTGCCAGTAGTCGTCTGGACAGTATGAACACTGAAGCTTTCTTT. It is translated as CASSRLDSMNTEAFF.

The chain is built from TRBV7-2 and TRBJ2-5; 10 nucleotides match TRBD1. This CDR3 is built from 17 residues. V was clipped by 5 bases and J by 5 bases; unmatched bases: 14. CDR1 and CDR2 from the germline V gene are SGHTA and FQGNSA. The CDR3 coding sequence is TGTGCCAGCAGCCGAAGACCCTCCGGACAGGGGGATGAGACCCAGTACTTC. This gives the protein CASSRRPSGQGDETQYF.

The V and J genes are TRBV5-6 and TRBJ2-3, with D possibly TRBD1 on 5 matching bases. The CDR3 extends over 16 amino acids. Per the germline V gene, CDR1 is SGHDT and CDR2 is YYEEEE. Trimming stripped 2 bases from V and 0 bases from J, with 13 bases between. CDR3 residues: CASSFGLGPSTDTQYF. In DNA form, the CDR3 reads TGTGCCAGCAGCTTTGGTCTGGGGCCTAGCACAGATACGCAGTATTTT.

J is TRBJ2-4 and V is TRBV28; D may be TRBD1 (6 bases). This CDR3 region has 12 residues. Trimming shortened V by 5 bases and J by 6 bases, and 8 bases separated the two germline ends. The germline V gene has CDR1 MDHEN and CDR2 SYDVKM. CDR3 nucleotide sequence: TGTGCCAGCAGTCTCAGGGGAAACATTCAGTACTTC. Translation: CASSLRGNIQYF.

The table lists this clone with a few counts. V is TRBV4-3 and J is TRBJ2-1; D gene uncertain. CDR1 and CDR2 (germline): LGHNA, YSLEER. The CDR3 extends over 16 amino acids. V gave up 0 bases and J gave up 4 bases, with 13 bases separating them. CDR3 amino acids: CASSQDPTGGYNEQFF. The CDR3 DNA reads TGCGCCAGCAGCCAAGATCCAACGGGTGGTTACAATGAGCAGTTCTTC.

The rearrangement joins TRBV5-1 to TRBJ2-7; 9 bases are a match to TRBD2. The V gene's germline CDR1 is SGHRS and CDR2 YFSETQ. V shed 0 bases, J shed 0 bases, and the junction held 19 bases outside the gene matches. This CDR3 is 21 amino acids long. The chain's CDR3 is CASSLEGIRTSVRGSSYEQYF. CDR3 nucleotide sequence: TGCGCCAGCAGCTTGGAAGGGATCAGGACTAGCGTGAGGGGTAGCTCCTACGAGCAGTACTTC.

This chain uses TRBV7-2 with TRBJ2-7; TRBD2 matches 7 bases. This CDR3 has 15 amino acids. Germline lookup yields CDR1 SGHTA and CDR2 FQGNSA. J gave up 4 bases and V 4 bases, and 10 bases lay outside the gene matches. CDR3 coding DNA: TGTGCCAGCAGCTCGAGGACTAGAAACCCTTACGAGCAGTACTTC. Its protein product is CASSSRTRNPYEQYF. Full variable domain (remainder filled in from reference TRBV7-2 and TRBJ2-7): GAGVSQSPSNKVTEKGKDVELRCDPISGHTALYWYRQSLGQGLEFLIYFQGNSAPDKSGLPSDRFSAERTGGSVSTLTIQRTQQEDSAVYLCASSSRTRNPYEQYFGPGTRLTVT.

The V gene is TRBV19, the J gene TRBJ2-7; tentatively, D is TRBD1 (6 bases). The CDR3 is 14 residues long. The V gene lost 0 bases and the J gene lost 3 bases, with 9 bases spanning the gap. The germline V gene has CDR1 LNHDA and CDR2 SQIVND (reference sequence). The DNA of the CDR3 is TGTGCCAGTAGTATAGATCGGACAGACTACGAGCAGTACTTC. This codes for CASSIDRTDYEQYF.

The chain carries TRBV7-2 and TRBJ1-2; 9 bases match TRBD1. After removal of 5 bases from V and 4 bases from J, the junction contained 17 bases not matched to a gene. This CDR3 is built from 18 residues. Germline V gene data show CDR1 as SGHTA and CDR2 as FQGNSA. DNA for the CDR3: TGTGCCAGCAGCCCCGTAGGAACAGGGGGCGCGGTCGGCTATGGCTACACCTTC. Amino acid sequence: CASSPVGTGGAVGYGYTF.

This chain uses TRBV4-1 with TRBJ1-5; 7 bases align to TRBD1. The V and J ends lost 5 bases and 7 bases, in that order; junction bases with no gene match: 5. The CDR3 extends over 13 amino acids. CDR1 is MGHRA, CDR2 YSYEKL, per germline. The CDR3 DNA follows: TGCGCCAGCAGCAAATTACAGGGGCAGCCCCAGCATTTT. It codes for CASSKLQGQPQHF.

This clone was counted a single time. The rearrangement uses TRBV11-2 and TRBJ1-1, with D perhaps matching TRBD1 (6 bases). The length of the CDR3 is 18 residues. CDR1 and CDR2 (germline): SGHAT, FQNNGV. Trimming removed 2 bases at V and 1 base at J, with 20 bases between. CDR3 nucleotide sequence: TGTGCCAGCAGCTTACCTTCGTGGGGGGGGCGGAGGAACACTGAAGCTTTCTTT. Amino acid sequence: CASSLPSWGGRRNTEAFF.

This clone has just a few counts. The CDR3 DNA follows: TGTGCCAGCAGCTTGAATGACGGGGGGAGCTATGGCTACACCTTC. It encodes CASSLNDGGSYGYTF. The genes are TRBV5-4 and TRBJ1-2, with TRBD1 as a possible D gene (5 bases). Germline CDR1 is SGHNT and CDR2 is YYREEE (reference sequence). V was clipped by 1 base and J by 4 bases, with 14 bases between them. The CDR3 is made up of 15 amino acids.

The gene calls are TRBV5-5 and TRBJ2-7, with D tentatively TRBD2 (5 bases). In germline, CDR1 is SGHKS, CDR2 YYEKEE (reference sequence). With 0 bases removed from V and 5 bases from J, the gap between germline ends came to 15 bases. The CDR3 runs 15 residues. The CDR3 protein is CASSLGREAPHEQYF. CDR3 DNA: TGTGCCAGCAGCTTGGGTCGGGAAGCCCCCCACGAGCAGTACTTC.

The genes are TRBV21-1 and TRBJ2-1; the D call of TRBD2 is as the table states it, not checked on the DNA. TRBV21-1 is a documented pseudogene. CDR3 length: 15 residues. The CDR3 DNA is TGTGCCAGCACCGGAGAGAGGGTGAGTTACAATGAGCAGTTCTTC. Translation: CASTGERVSYNEQFF.

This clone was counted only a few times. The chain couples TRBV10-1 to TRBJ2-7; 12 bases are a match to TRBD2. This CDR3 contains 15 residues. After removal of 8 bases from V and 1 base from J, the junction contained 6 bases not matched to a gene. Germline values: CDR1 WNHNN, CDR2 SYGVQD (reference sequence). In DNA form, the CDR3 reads TGCGCCAGCTCGGAAGGGACTAGCGGGTCCTACGAGCAGTACTTC. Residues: CASSEGTSGSYEQYF.

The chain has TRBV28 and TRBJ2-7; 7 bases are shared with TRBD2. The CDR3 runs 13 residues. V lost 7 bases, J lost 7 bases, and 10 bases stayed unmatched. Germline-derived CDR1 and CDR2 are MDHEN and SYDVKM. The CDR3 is CASNSGSLLEQYF. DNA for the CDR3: TGTGCCAGCAATAGCGGGTCCCTCTTAGAGCAGTACTTC.

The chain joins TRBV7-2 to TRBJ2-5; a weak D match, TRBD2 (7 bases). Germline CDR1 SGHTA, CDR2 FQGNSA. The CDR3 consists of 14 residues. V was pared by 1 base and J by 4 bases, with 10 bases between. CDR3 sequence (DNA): TGTGCCAGCAGCTTAGAGGGGGGGACAGAGACCCAGTACTTC. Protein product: CASSLEGGTETQYF.

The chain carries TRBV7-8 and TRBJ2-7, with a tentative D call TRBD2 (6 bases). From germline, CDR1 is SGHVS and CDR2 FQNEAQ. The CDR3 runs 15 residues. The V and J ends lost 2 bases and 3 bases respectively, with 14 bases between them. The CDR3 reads CASSLLSGEYYEQYF. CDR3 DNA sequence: TGTGCCAGCAGCTTACTTAGCGGTGAATACTACGAGCAGTACTTC.

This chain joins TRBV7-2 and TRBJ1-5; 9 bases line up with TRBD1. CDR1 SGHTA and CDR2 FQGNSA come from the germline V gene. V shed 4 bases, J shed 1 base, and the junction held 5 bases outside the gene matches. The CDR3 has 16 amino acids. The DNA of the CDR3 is TGTGCCAGCAGCTCCTGGACAGGGGTGAGCAATCAGCCCCAGCATTTT. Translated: CASSSWTGVSNQPQHF.

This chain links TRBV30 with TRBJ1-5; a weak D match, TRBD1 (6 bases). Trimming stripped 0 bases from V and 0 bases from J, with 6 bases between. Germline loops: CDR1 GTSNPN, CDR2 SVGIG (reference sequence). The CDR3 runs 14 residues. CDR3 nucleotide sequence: TGTGCCTGGAGTGTAGGGGGTAGCAATCAGCCCCAGCATTTT. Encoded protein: CAWSVGGSNQPQHF.

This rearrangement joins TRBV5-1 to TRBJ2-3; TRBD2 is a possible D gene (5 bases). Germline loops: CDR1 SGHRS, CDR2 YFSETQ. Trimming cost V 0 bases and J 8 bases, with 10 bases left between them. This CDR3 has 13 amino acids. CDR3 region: CASSLGSVGTQYF. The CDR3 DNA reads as TGCGCCAGCAGCTTGGGTAGCGTTGGTACGCAGTATTTT.

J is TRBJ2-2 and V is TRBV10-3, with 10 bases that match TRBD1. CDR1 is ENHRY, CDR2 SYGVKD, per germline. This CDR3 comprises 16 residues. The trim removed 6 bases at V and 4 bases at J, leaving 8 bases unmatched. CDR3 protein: CAIRGTGVPSTGELFF. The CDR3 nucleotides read TGTGCCATCAGAGGGACAGGGGTTCCCAGCACCGGGGAGCTGTTTTTT.

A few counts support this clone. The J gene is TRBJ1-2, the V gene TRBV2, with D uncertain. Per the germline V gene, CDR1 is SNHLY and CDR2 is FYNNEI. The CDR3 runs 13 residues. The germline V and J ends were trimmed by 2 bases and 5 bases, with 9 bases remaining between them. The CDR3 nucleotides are TGTGCCAGCAGTGAAACGGGGATTTATGGCTACACCTTC. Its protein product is CASSETGIYGYTF.

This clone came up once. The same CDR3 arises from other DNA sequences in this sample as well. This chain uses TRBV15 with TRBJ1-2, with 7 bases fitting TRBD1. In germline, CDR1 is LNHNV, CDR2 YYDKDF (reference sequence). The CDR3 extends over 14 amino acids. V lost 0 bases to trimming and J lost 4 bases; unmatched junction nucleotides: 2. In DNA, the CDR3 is TGTGCCACCAGCAGAGATCGACAGGGCTATGGCTACACCTTC. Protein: CATSRDRQGYGYTF.

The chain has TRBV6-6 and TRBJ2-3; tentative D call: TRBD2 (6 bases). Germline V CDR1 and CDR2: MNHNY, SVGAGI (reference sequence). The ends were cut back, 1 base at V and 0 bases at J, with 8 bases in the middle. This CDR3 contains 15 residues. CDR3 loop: CASSYFGTSTDTQYF. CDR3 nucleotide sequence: TGTGCCAGCAGTTACTTCGGGACTAGCACAGATACGCAGTATTTT.

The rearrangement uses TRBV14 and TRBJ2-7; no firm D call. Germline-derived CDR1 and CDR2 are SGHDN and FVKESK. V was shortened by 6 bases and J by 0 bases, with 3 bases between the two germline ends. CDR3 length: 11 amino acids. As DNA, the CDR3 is TGTGCCAGCAGTCGCTCCTACGAGCAGTACTTC. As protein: CASSRSYEQYF.

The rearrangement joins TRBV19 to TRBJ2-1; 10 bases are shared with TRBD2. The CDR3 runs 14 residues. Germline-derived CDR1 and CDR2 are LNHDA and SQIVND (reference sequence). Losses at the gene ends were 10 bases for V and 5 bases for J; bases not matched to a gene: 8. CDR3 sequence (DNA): TGTGCCACCCAGGCACTAGCGGGAAACAATGAGCAGTTCTTC. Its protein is CATQALAGNNEQFF.